A single sample is the source of the 3 T cell receptor beta chains below, sequenced in a study of T cell responses to AZD1222 COVID-19 vaccine. Sequencing used immunoSEQ multiplex PCR; TCRdb keeps in-frame clones, though not all of them. The repertoire includes about 83,000 clones, around 86% of them detected once, and approximately 9% sits in the top ten. The source was peripheral blood, collected on day 0 of AZD1222 vaccination. Receptor source: an adult in good health.

V usage is TRBV10-3 and J usage is TRBJ2-2, with 12 positions matching TRBD2. In germline, CDR1 is ENHRY, CDR2 SYGVKD. The CDR3 is 15 amino acids. Trimming cost V 6 bases and J 5 bases; bases outside gene matches: 4. CDR3 residues: CAISRLAGDTGELFF. The CDR3 DNA reads TGTGCCATCAGCCGACTAGCGGGAGATACCGGGGAGCTGTTTTTT.

DNA for the CDR3: TGTGCCACCAGCCGAGGAGGGGGTCGGGCAGTAAATTCACCCCTCCACTTT. Translation: CATSRGGGRAVNSPLHF. The chain joins TRBV15 to TRBJ1-6; D possibly corresponds to TRBD1 (6 bases). CDR1 and CDR2 from the germline V gene are LNHNV and YYDKDF (reference sequence). Between the trimmed V and J ends, which lost 5 bases and 7 bases, there was a span of 21 bases. CDR3 length: 17 residues. The full variable domain, with the rest looked up from reference TRBV15 and TRBJ1-6, is DAMVIQNPRYQVTQFGKPVTLSCSQTLNHNVMYWYQQKSSQAPKLLFHYYDKDFNNEADTPDNFQSRRPNTSFCFLDIRSPGLGDTAMYLCATSRGGGRAVNSPLHFGNGTRLTVT.

The rearrangement uses TRBV2 and TRBJ2-1; D ambiguous. CDR3 length: 12 residues. CDR1 SNHLY and CDR2 FYNNEI come from the germline V gene. V was pared by 8 bases and J by 4 bases, with 9 bases between. The CDR3 bases are TGTGCCAGCTTATTAGTTTACAATGAGCAGTTCTTC. It codes for CASLLVYNEQFF. Drawing the rest from reference TRBV2 and TRBJ2-1, the complete variable domain is EPEVTQTPSHQVTQMGQEVILRCVPISNHLYFYWYRQILGQKVEFLVSFYNNEISEKSEIFDDQFSVERPDGSNFTLKIRSTKLEDSAMYFCASLLVYNEQFFGPGTRLTVL.